A selection of T cell receptor beta chains follows, all from one sample in a study of identical twins. Via MiXCR, TCRdb re-called the 5' RACE reads, giving one row per CDR3 protein. The sample records around 200,000 distinct CDR3 sequences, around 10% being singletons. Sequenced input: memory (CD45RO+) T cells sorted from blood. Every receptor here comes from a woman younger than 35 in good health. CDR3s include the opening cysteine and the closing phenylalanine or tryptophan. Each record gives: CDR3 protein, CDR3 DNA, J gene, V gene, clone size, D gene. D genes are given only for firm matches. Clone size, where shown, is once, few, many, or a class for clones that have expanded.

CASSLSVTPGNTIYF TGTGCCAGCAGCTTATCCGTTACACCTGGAAACACCATATATTTT TRBJ1-3 TRBV11-2 many -
CASNVSGRSNEQFF TGTGCCAGCAATGTTAGCGGGAGGAGCAATGAGCAGTTCTTC TRBJ2-1 TRBV21-1 many -
CSAFTPDRHGYTF TGCAGTGCGTTCACACCGGATCGGCACGGCTACACCTTC TRBJ1-2 TRBV20-1 - -
CASSDRDWNTGELFF TGTGCCAGCAGCGACCGGGACTGGAACACCGGGGAGCTGTTTTTT TRBJ2-2 TRBV2 many -
CASSSTVTSITGELFF TGTGCCAGCAGCTCGACGGTCACTAGCATCACCGGGGAGCTGTTTTTT TRBJ2-2 TRBV7-2 - -
CASSPGANYGYTF TGTGCCAGCAGCCCGGGAGCCAACTATGGCTACACCTTC TRBJ1-2 TRBV2 - -
CASSAQTGLIYEQYF TGTGCCAGCAGCGCGCAGACAGGGTTAATCTACGAGCAGTACTTC TRBJ2-7 TRBV9 - TRBD1
CASSLPGQGGSPLHF TGTGCCAGCAGTTTGCCGGGACAGGGAGGATCACCCCTCCACTTT TRBJ1-6 TRBV27 few TRBD1
CSARAGAGRGHILYEQYF TGCAGTGCTAGGGCTGGTGCGGGGCGGGGGCACATTCTTTACGAGCAGTACTTC TRBJ2-7 TRBV20-1 few -
CASSYSSGSRDNEQFF TGTGCCAGCAGTTACTCGAGCGGGTCGCGGGACAATGAGCAGTTCTTC TRBJ2-1 TRBV6-5 many -
CSARESGRENMEQYF TGCAGTGCTAGAGAAAGCGGGAGGGAGAACATGGAGCAGTACTTC TRBJ2-7 TRBV20-1 - TRBD2
CASSGTGRNSGNTIYF TGTGCCAGCAGCGGGACAGGGAGAAACTCTGGAAACACCATATATTTT TRBJ1-3 TRBV7-9 many TRBD1
CATPVLRPQHF TGTGCCACCCCAGTACTCCGGCCCCAGCATTTT TRBJ1-5 TRBV6-5 - -
CASRLAGLAGSGNEQFF TGTGCAAGTCGCTTAGCTGGACTAGCGGGAAGTGGGAATGAGCAGTTCTTC TRBJ2-1 TRBV12-2 - -
CASSERRIYEQYF TGTGCCAGCAGTGAACGACGGATCTACGAGCAGTACTTC TRBJ2-7 TRBV6-1 few -
CASSYRGRSYNEQFF TGTGCCAGCAGCTACAGGGGGCGTTCCTACAATGAGCAGTTCTTC TRBJ2-1 TRBV7-9 many TRBD1
CAINFSGVRGEQYF TGTGCCATCAACTTTAGCGGGGTAAGAGGCGAGCAGTACTTC TRBJ2-7 TRBV10-3 - TRBD2
CASSAEQNNSPLHF TGTGCCAGCAGCGCTGAACAGAATAATTCACCCCTCCACTTT TRBJ1-6 TRBV2 - -
CASSRKQGGVTEAFF TGTGCCAGCAGCCGAAAACAGGGCGGGGTCACTGAAGCTTTCTTT TRBJ1-1 TRBV6-1 once -
CSVSGDSYNEQFF TGCAGCGTATCAGGGGACTCCTACAATGAGCAGTTCTTC TRBJ2-1 TRBV29-1 many -
CSASGRHNEQFF TGCAGTGCTAGCGGGAGACACAATGAGCAGTTCTTC TRBJ2-1 TRBV20-1 few -
CATSRYRLLAGEETQYF TGTGCCACCAGCAGGTATCGACTACTAGCGGGAGAAGAGACCCAGTACTTC TRBJ2-5 TRBV15 - TRBD2
CASSLMGVSRETQYF TGCGCCAGCAGCTTGATGGGAGTGAGTCGAGAGACCCAGTACTTC TRBJ2-5 TRBV5-1 few -
CASSYGGTTGANVLTF TGTGCCAGCAGTTACGGTGGGACAACAGGGGCCAACGTCCTGACTTTC TRBJ2-6 TRBV6-2/TRBV6-3 - -
CASREQGAGSTEAFF TGTGCCAGCAGAGAACAGGGGGCAGGTAGCACTGAAGCTTTCTTT TRBJ1-1 TRBV2 few TRBD1
CASSPGTSAYNEQFF TGTGCCAGCAGCCCCGGGACTAGCGCCTACAATGAGCAGTTCTTC TRBJ2-1 TRBV9 - TRBD2
CSARDSGRGRNEQFF TGCAGTGCTAGAGACTCCGGGAGGGGGCGGAATGAGCAGTTCTTC TRBJ2-1 TRBV20-1 few -
CASSLGLGLEQYF TGTGCCAGCAGCTTAGGGTTGGGACTCGAGCAGTACTTC TRBJ2-7 TRBV7-3 - -
CASSREGRGVTEQYF TGCGCCAGCAGCCGCGAGGGTCGGGGGGTCACCGAGCAGTACTTC TRBJ2-7 TRBV5-1 many TRBD2
CASSFSSTDTQYF TGCGCCAGCAGCTTTTCTAGCACGGATACGCAGTATTTT TRBJ2-3 TRBV5-1 - -
CASKSFGDSSQGYGYTF TGTGCCAGCAAATCATTTGGGGACAGCTCTCAGGGCTATGGCTACACCTTC TRBJ1-2 TRBV7-9 few TRBD1
CAWKLVPSYNEQIF TGTGCCTGGAAACTAGTCCCCTCATACAATGAGCAGATCTTC TRBJ2-1 TRBV30 - -
CASGFFGQGTDTQYF TGTGCCAGCGGCTTCTTCGGACAGGGAACAGATACGCAGTATTTT TRBJ2-3 TRBV12-3/TRBV12-4 many TRBD1
CASSQEGGPRNTEAFF TGTGCCAGCAGCCAGGAAGGGGGACCGAGGAACACTGAAGCTTTCTTT TRBJ1-1 TRBV3-1 many -
CASSGGRSGVNEQFF TGTGCTAGCAGCGGGGGACGGAGCGGCGTAAATGAGCAGTTCTTC TRBJ2-1 TRBV7-7 few TRBD2
CASSLGWEDRSPLHF TGCGCCAGCAGCTTGGGGTGGGAGGATCGCTCACCCCTCCACTTT TRBJ1-6 TRBV5-1 - -
CSASGLVGETQYF TGCAGTGCTAGTGGGTTGGTCGGCGAGACCCAGTACTTC TRBJ2-5 TRBV20-1 few -
CSADGTSGSQETQYF TGCAGTGCGGACGGGACTAGCGGTTCTCAAGAGACCCAGTACTTC TRBJ2-5 TRBV20-1 many TRBD2
CASSPISGRANEQFF TGTGCCAGCAGTCCTATTAGCGGGAGGGCGAATGAGCAGTTCTTC TRBJ2-1 TRBV7-8 - TRBD2
CASSLGLLAGGVNNEQFF TGCGCCAGCAGCTTGGGCTTGCTAGCGGGGGGGGTCAACAATGAGCAGTTCTTC TRBJ2-1 TRBV5-1 few TRBD2
CASSQDTSEYGIQYF TGCGCCAGCAGCCAAGATACTAGCGAGTACGGCATTCAGTACTTC TRBJ2-4 TRBV4-3 - TRBD2
CASSLSSYRSETQYF TGTGCCAGCAGCTTAAGTAGCTACAGGTCAGAGACCCAGTACTTC TRBJ2-5 TRBV7-2 few -
CSTRGWVNTDTQYF TGCAGTACTAGGGGGTGGGTCAACACAGATACGCAGTATTTT TRBJ2-3 TRBV20-1 few -
CASSQDASQSGHHIQYF TGTGCCAGCAGCCAAGATGCATCGCAGTCCGGGCATCACATTCAGTACTTC TRBJ2-4 TRBV14 - -
CASSGTDMALHF TGCGCCAGCAGCGGTACTGACATGGCCCTCCACTTT TRBJ1-6 TRBV5-1 - -
CASSPSGNHNEQFF TGTGCCAGCAGCCCTAGCGGGAACCACAATGAGCAGTTCTTC TRBJ2-1 TRBV9 few TRBD2
CASSLKRGGQIEQFF TGCGCCAGCAGCCTGAAACGGGGGGGCCAGATTGAGCAGTTCTTC TRBJ2-1 TRBV5-1 many TRBD2
CSAGPGSTDTQYF TGCAGTGCAGGACCGGGGAGCACAGATACGCAGTATTTT TRBJ2-3 TRBV20-1 few -
CASRYSEARALHF TGCGCCAGCAGGTATTCGGAGGCCCGGGCCCTCCACTTT TRBJ1-6 TRBV5-1 - -
CATSRVGSGGDTQYF TGTGCCACCAGCAGAGTGGGAAGCGGTGGGGATACGCAGTATTTT TRBJ2-3 TRBV15 many -
CASSVQGNNSPLHF TGTGCCAGCAGCGTTCAGGGGAATAATTCACCCCTCCACTTT TRBJ1-6 TRBV9 few -
CASSLGGSSSPLHF TGCGCCAGCAGCTTGGGTGGCAGTTCTTCACCCCTCCACTTT TRBJ1-6 TRBV5-1 few -
CASSYGGGTSGLQYF TGTGCCAGCAGCTACGGGGGGGGGACTAGCGGGCTGCAGTATTTT TRBJ2-3 TRBV7-2 few TRBD2
CSAAGTARGNQPQHF TGCAGTGCTGCAGGGACCGCCCGGGGCAATCAGCCCCAGCATTTT TRBJ1-5 TRBV20-1 few -
CASSVTGYQPQHF TGTGCCAGCAGTGTCACAGGGTACCAGCCCCAGCATTTT TRBJ1-5 TRBV27 many -
CASSPSDTRVSAFF TGTGCCAGCTCACCATCCGACACTCGGGTGTCAGCTTTCTTT TRBJ1-1 TRBV18 few -
CATSRDGSGGAEGTQYF TGTGCCACCAGCAGAGATGGGAGCGGGGGGGCCGAGGGTACGCAGTATTTT TRBJ2-3 TRBV15 few TRBD2
CSVELAGLGRYNEQFF TGCAGCGTTGAACTAGCGGGGTTGGGGCGCTACAATGAGCAGTTCTTC TRBJ2-1 TRBV29-1 few TRBD2
CSVRDFQQADTQYF TGCAGCGTCCGGGACTTCCAGCAAGCAGATACGCAGTATTTT TRBJ2-3 TRBV29-1 many -
CASSSFSGRALNEQFF TGTGCCAGCAGCTCCTTTAGCGGGAGGGCCCTTAATGAGCAGTTCTTC TRBJ2-1 TRBV7-2 many TRBD2